This T cell receptor beta chain was recovered during a study of shared clonotypes between healthy human individuals. Study-wide background: Plates per donor: three CD4 naive, three CD4 memory, two CD8 naive, one CD8 memory. Overall study results and limits: All-four-donor shared clonotypes had higher generation probabilities than non-shared clonotypes did. The naive CD4 repertoires of several donors were compared, and approximately 5% of clonotypes were shared.

The data were produced by immunoSEQ multiplex PCR, yet TCRdb's version contains in-frame clones alone and is incomplete. The table records around 2.1 million clones, under 97% of them present only once. Of note for this clone: No antigen is known for it. At one end the junction does not follow the germline gene, possibly because of a read error.

The TCR sequence derives from a man aged 18 to 29 in good health. Sequencing was carried out using naive CD4+ T cells sorted from blood. The subset: CD45RA+ positively selected.

CDR3 bases: TGTGCCAGCAGCATACGGGTGAACGCTGAAGCTTTCTTT. Amino acids: CASSIRVNAEAFF. The rearrangement joins TRBV28 to TRBJ1-1; the D is unclear. The V gene's germline CDR1 is MDHEN and CDR2 SYDVKM. The CDR3 extends over 13 amino acids.